This TCR beta chain was documented in a study of read filtering for tumor transcriptome and immune sequencing. From about 0.4 ug of RNA, a library with molecular barcoded alpha/delta and beta/gamma adaptors was made. TCRdb used MiXCR to reprocess the reads, holding one entry per CDR3 protein. The top ten hold approximately 40% of the sample, which has fewer than 30,000 distinct CDR3 sequences, 13% to 15% seen once. The count of this clonotype is one. An end of the junction does not agree with germline; a read error may underlie this. This receptor was identified in a donor aged 40 or over with multiple myeloma. The sequencing input was a population of CD138-negative cells sorted from bone marrow.

CDR3 sequence reads: CASSSRQGNTEALF. The CDR3 DNA sequence: TGTGCCAGCAGCTCCAGACAGGGTAACACTGAAGCTCTCTTC. V usage is TRBV7-9 and J usage is TRBJ1-1; 7 bases agree with TRBD1. The germline CDR1 and CDR2 sequences are SEHNR and FQNEAQ (reference sequence). The CDR3 spans 14 residues. Variable domain in full (rest from reference TRBV7-9 and TRBJ1-1): DTGVSQNPRHKITKRGQNVTFRCDPISEHNRLYWYRQTLGQGPEFLTYFQNEAQLEKSRLLSDRFSAERPKGSFSTLEIQRTEQGDSAMYLCASSSRQGNTEALFGQGTRLTVV.